One TCR beta chain is described in this entry. The PCR made use of 60 Vbeta and 13 Jbeta primers. TCRdb's table, derived via immunoSEQ multiplex PCR, lists solely in-frame clones and lacks some. The sample records 110,000 or so clones, roughly 67% being singletons. These data belong to a study of cytomegalovirus exposure and HLA in healthy donors. The ends lost 6 bases at V and 2 bases at J; junction bases unmatched: 12. The CDR3 totals 16 residues. CDR1 MNHEY and CDR2 SMNVEV come from the germline V gene (reference sequence). The sample was PBMCs. The chain joins TRBV27 to TRBJ1-2, with 7 positions matching TRBD1. This clonotype was obtained from a middle-aged man in good health and CMV-seronegative. The CDR3 region has the DNA TGTGCCAGCAGCTATCGTGGGGTACAGGGGAACTATGGCTACACCTTC. Its protein product is CASSYRGVQGNYGYTF.